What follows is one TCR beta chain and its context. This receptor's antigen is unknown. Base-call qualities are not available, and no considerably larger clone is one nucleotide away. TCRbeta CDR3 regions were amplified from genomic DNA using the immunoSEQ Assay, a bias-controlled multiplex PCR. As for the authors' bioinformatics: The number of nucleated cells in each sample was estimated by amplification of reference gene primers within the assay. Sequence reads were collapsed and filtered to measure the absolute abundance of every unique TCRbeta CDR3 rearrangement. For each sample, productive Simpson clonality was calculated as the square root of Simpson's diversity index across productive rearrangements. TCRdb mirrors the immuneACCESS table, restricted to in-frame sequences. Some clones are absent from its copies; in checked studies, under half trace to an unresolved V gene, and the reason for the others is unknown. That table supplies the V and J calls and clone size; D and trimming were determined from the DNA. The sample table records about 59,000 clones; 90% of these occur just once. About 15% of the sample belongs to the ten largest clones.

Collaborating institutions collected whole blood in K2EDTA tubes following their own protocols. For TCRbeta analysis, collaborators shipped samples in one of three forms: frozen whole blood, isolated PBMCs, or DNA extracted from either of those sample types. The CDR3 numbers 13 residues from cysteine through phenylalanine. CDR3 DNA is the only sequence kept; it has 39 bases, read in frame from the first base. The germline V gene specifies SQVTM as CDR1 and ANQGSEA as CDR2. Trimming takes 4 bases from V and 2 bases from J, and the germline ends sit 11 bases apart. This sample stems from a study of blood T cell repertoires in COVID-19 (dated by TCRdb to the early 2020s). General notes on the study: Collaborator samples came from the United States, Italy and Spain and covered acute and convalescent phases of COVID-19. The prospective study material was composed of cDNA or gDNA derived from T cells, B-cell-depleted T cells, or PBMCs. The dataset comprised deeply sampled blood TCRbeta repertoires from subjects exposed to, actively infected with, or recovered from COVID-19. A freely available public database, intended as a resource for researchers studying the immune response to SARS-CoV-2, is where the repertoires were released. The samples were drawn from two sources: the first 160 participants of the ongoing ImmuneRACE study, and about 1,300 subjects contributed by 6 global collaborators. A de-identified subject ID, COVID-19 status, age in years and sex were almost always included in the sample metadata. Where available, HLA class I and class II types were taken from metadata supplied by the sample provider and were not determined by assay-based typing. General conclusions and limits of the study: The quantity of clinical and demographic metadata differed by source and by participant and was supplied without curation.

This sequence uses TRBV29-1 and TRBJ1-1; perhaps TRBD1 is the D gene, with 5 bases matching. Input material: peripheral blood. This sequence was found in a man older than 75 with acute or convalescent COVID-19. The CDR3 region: CSVGSGSNTEAFF. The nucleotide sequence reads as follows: TGCAGCGTTGGGTCAGGGTCCAACACTGAAGCTTTCTTT.